This T cell receptor beta chain was recorded in a study of blood T cell repertoires in COVID-19 (dated by TCRdb to about 2020). Some background on the complete study: Samples covering the acute and convalescent phases of COVID-19 were provided by collaborators in the United States, Italy and Spain. The material from the prospective study consisted of cDNA or gDNA derived from T cells, B-cell-depleted T cells, or PBMCs. Deeply sampled blood TCRbeta repertoires from subjects exposed to, actively infected with, or recovered from COVID-19 were included in the dataset. A freely available public database, intended as a resource for researchers studying the immune response to SARS-CoV-2, is where the repertoires were released. The samples were drawn from two sources: the first 160 participants of the ongoing ImmuneRACE study, and about 1,300 subjects contributed by 6 global collaborators. Sample metadata almost always included a de-identified subject ID, COVID-19 status, age in years and sex. Where available, HLA class I and class II types were obtained from metadata supplied by the sample provider rather than from assay-based typing. Overall results and qualifications from the work: Clinical and demographic metadata were provided uncurated, with the amount varying by source and participant.

The immunoSEQ Assay, a bias-controlled multiplex PCR, was used to amplify TCRbeta CDR3 regions from genomic DNA. As for how the authors treated the data: Nucleated cell counts per sample were estimated from amplification of reference gene primers within the assay. Sequence reads were collapsed and filtered to measure the absolute abundance of every unique TCRbeta CDR3 rearrangement. For each sample, productive Simpson clonality was calculated as the square root of Simpson's diversity index across productive rearrangements. What TCRdb holds here is the immuneACCESS table cut down to in-frame rearrangements. Part of the clones is not present; checked against another copy, under half of the missing clones reflect an unresolved V gene, and the others are unexplained. V, J and clone size reflect that table, while D and trimming were determined from the DNA. The sample includes around 300,000 clones, with around 90% observed a single time. The leading ten clones occupy roughly 2% of the sample.

This clone came up once. No antigen is known for it. No much larger clone is present one base from it, and per-base qualities are unavailable. Collaborating institutions collected whole blood in K2EDTA tubes following their own protocols. Collaborator samples were shipped for TCRbeta analysis as frozen whole blood, isolated PBMCs, or DNA extracted from either sample type. Sequencing was performed on peripheral blood. The clonotype was recovered from a man aged 18 to 29 with active or convalescent COVID-19.

At the DNA level, the sequence is TGTGCCAGCAGTCCCCGGACTAGCGGGAGAGACAAGTGGCAGTATTTT. Its product reads: CASSPRTSGRDKWQYF. The sequence joins TRBV6-6 to TRBJ2-3, with 13 junctional bases fitting TRBD2. V is cut back by 5 bases and J by 11 bases, with 13 bases in the junction unmatched. CDR1 and CDR2 are drawn from the germline V gene (reference sequence): MNHNY, SVGAGI. The CDR3, from cysteine to phenylalanine, totals 16 residues. The retained sequence is limited to the CDR3, 48 bases, with the frame set at the first base.